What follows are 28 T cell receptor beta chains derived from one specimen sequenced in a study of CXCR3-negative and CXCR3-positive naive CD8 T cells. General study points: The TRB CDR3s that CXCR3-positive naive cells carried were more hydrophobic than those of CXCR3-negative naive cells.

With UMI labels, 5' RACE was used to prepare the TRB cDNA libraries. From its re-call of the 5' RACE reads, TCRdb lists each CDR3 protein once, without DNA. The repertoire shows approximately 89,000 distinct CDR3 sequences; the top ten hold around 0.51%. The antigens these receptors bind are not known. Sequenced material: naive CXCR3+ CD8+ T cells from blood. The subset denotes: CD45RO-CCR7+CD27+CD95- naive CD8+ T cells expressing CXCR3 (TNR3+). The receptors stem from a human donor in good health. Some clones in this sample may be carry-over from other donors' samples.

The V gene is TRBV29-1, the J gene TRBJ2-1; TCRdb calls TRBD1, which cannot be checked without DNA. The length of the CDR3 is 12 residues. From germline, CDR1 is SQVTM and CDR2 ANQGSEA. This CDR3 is CSVDTGGSEQFF.

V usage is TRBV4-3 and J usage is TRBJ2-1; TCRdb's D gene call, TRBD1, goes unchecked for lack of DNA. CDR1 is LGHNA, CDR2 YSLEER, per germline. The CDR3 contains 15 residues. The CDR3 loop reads CASSHGTGGNNEQFF.

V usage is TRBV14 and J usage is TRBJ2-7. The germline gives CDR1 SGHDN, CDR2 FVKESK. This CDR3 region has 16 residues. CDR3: CASSHTTPKATYEQYF. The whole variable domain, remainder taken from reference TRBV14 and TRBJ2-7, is EAGVTQFPSHSVIEKGQTVTLRCDPISGHDNLYWYRRVMGKEIKFLLHFVKESKQDESGMPNNRFLAERTGGTYSTLKVQPAELEDSGVYFCASSHTTPKATYEQYFGPGTRLTVT.

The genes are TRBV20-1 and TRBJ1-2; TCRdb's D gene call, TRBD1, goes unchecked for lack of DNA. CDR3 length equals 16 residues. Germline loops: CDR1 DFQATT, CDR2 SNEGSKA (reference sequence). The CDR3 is CSARDLGAPADYGYTF.

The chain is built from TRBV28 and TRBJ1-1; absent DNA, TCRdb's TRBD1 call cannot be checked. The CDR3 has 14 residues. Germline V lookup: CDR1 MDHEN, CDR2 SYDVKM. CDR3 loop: CASSLPGRNTEAFF.

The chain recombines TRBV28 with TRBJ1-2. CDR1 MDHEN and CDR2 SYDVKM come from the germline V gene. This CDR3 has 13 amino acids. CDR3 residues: CVTSGRVNYGYTF.

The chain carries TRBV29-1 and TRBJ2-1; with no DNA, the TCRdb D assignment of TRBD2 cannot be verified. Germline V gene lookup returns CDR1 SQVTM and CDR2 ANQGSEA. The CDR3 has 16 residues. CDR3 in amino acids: CSVGGTSGGRSPEQFF.

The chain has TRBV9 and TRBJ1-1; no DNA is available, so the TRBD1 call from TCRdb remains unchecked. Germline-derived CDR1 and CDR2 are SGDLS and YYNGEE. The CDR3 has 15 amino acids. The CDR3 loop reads CASSDDDREATEAFF.

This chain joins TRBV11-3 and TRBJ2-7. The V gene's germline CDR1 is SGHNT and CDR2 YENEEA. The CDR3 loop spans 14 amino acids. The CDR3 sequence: CASSATDSPYEQYF.

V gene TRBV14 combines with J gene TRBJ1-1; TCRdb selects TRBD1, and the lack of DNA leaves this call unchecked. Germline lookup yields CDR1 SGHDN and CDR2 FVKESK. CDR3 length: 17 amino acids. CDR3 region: CASSQDQLGAPGTEAFF.

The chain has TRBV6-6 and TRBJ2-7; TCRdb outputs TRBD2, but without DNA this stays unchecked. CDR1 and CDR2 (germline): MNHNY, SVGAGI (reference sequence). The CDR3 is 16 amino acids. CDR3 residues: CASSWPPGLETYEQYF.

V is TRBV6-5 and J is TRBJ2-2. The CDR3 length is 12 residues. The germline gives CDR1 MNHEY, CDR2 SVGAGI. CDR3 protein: CASSYVTGELFF.

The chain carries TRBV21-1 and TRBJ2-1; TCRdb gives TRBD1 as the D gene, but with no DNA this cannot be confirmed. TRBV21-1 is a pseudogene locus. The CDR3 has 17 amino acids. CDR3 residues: CASSPRLNPLRRNEQFF.

The CDR3 loop reads CASSQYGSPITNEQFF. The chain has TRBV14 and TRBJ2-1; the D call from TCRdb, TRBD2, cannot be confirmed without DNA. CDR1 and CDR2 (germline): SGHDN, FVKESK. The CDR3 covers 16 residues.

The CDR3 is CASSVTGTANEQFF. This rearrangement joins TRBV11-3 to TRBJ2-1; TCRdb's D call of TRBD1 is untestable without DNA. Looked up from germline, CDR1 is SGHNT and CDR2 is YENEEA. The CDR3 has 14 amino acids.

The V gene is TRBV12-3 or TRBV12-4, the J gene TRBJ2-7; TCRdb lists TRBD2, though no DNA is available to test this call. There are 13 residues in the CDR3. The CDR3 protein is CASSVLAGYEQYF.

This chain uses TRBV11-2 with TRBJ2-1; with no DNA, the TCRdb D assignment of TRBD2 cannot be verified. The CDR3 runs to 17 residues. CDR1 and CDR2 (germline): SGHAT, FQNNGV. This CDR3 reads CASSSREAGLAGKRQFF.

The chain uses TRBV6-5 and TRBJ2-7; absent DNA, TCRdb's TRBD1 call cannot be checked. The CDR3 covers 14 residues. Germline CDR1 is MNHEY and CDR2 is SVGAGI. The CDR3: CASSYSRAAYEQYF.

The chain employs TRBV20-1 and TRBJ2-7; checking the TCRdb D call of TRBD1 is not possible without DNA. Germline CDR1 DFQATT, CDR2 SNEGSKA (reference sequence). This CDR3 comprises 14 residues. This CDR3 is CSANQAGVGYEQYF.

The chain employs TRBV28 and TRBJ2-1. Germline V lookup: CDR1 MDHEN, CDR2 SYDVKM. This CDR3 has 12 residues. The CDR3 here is CASSLSDDEQFF.

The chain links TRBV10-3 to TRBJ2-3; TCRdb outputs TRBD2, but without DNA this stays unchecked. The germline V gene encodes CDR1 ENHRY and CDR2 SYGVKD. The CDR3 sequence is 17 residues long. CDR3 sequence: CAISGTSGGPSTDTQYF.

CDR3 region: CASSLWTAENIQYF. This sequence joins TRBV12-3 or TRBV12-4 and TRBJ2-4. The CDR3 totals 14 residues.

CDR3 sequence: CASSDPGPEGGPFSYNEQFF. The chain uses TRBV9 and TRBJ2-1; the TRBD1 assignment by TCRdb is unverifiable without DNA. The CDR3 has 20 amino acids. The germline V gene encodes CDR1 SGDLS and CDR2 YYNGEE.

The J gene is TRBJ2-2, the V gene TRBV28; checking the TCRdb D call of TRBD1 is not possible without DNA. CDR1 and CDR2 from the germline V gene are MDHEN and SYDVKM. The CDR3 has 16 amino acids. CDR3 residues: CASTLRGFYSTGELFF.

The CDR3 sequence is CASSPSGAEQFF. The chain couples TRBV5-6 to TRBJ2-1; TCRdb outputs TRBD1, but without DNA this stays unchecked. The CDR3 runs 12 residues. CDR1 is SGHDT, CDR2 YYEEEE, per germline.

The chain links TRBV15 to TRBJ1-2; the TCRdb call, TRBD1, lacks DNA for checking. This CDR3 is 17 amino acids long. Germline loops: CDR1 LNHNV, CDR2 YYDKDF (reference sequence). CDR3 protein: CATSRDRQIHSNYGYTF.

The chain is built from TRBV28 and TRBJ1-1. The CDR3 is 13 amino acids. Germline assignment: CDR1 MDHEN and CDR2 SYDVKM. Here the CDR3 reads CASSLHMNTEAFF.

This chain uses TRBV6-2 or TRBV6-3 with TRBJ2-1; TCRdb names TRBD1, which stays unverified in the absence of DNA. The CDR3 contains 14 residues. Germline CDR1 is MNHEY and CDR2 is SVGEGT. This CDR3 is CASSCSGTSNEQFF.